The rows below give T cell receptor beta chains drawn from one sample of a study of OX40 agonist ivuxolimab in advanced cancers. Method: immunoSEQ multiplex PCR; TCRdb's copy keeps in-frame clones and lacks some. Of over 55,000 clones in the sample, around nine tenths were seen once. The sample was CD4+ or CD8+ T cells sorted from blood, taken in a trial of the OX40 agonist ivuxolimab. The receptors originated from an adult with an advanced solid tumor such as melanoma, head and neck, liver or kidney cancer. Each CDR3 is given without its conserved first and last residue. The order of the fields is V gene, J gene, CDR3 protein.

v_gene: TRBV14
j_gene: TRBJ1-2
CDR3aa: ASSRTTAMSYGYT

v_gene: TRBV14
j_gene: TRBJ1-2
CDR3aa: ASSQVTSYGYT

v_gene: TRBV28
j_gene: TRBJ2-1
CDR3aa: ASSPPLSGGASAEQF

v_gene: TRBV18
j_gene: TRBJ2-2
CDR3aa: ASSPSSGELF

v_gene: TRBV19
j_gene: TRBJ2-7
CDR3aa: ASIGAGPYEQY

v_gene: TRBV10-3
j_gene: TRBJ1-1
CDR3aa: AARTGNTEAF

v_gene: TRBV6-5
j_gene: TRBJ2-3
CDR3aa: ASSPRSGTDTQY

v_gene: TRBV29-1
j_gene: TRBJ1-1
CDR3aa: SVVTDMNTEAF

v_gene: TRBV7-9
j_gene: TRBJ2-1
CDR3aa: ASSLVLGTYNEQF

v_gene: TRBV28
j_gene: TRBJ2-3
CDR3aa: ASSLLEDTQY

v_gene: TRBV6-5
j_gene: TRBJ1-1
CDR3aa: ASSWTGALNTEAF

v_gene: TRBV18
j_gene: TRBJ2-1
CDR3aa: ASSGTASSYNEQF

v_gene: TRBV7-6
j_gene: TRBJ1-2
CDR3aa: ASSSGRGYT

v_gene: TRBV7-9
j_gene: TRBJ2-3
CDR3aa: ASSSIGGYGTDTQY

v_gene: TRBV7-6
j_gene: TRBJ2-1
CDR3aa: ASSLGGRTNNEQF

v_gene: TRBV15
j_gene: TRBJ2-3
CDR3aa: ATSRSAGATDTQY

v_gene: TRBV2
j_gene: TRBJ2-3
CDR3aa: ASSDLRGPDTQY

v_gene: TRBV19
j_gene: TRBJ2-4
CDR3aa: ASSILNIQY

v_gene: TRBV7-9
j_gene: TRBJ1-4
CDR3aa: ASSLSGAGLSEKLF

v_gene: TRBV5-1
j_gene: TRBJ2-3
CDR3aa: ASSLVTDTQY

v_gene: TRBV28
j_gene: TRBJ1-5
CDR3aa: ASSTPGESMPQH

v_gene: TRBV2
j_gene: TRBJ1-1
CDR3aa: ASSVRGRENTEAF